This T cell receptor (beta chain) originates from a study of CXCR3-negative and CXCR3-positive naive CD8 T cells. UMI labels and 5' RACE were used to prepare the TRB cDNA libraries. Reprocessing the 5' RACE reads, TCRdb reports a single entry for every CDR3 protein and omits DNA. The table lists around 130,000 distinct CDR3 sequences. Study findings and constraints: CXCR3-positive naive cells had TRB CDR3s that were more hydrophobic than CXCR3-negative naive cells had.

As for this clonotype: The antigen is unknown.

This TCR was sampled from a human donor in good health. Some clones in this sample may be carry-over from other donors' samples. The sequencing sample was made of naive CXCR3+ CD8+ T cells from blood. Subset described: CD45RO-CCR7+CD27+CD95- naive CD8+ T cells expressing CXCR3 (TNR3+).

The CDR3 protein is CASSPGGGGDTQYF. V and J are TRBV7-3 and TRBJ2-3; without DNA, the TCRdb call of TRBD1 cannot be checked. The CDR3 runs 14 residues. Looked up from germline, CDR1 is SGHTA and CDR2 is FQGTGA.